These 17 T cell receptor beta chains originate from one sample sequenced in a study of blood T cell repertoires in COVID-19. Data came from immunoSEQ multiplex PCR; TCRdb stores just in-frame clones and leaves some out. This sample yields more than 200,000 clones, of which about 88% are seen a single time; approximately 2% belongs to the top ten. The sequencing input was peripheral blood. The receptors come from a woman between 40 and 50 years old who had recovered from COVID-19.

The chain links TRBV11-2 to TRBJ1-2, with a tentative D call TRBD1 (5 bases). CDR1 SGHAT and CDR2 FQNNGV come from the germline V gene. This CDR3 contains 13 residues. Trimming cost V 6 bases and J 5 bases, with 13 bases left between them. For the CDR3, the DNA is TGTGCCAGCAGTCCCGCCGGGGGTTATGGCTACACCTTC. This sequence encodes CASSPAGGYGYTF.

The rearrangement joins TRBV9 to TRBJ2-3; 8 positions agree with TRBD2. Germline trimming cut 0 bases from V and 1 base from J; bases unmatched to any gene: 1. The CDR3 sequence is 15 residues long. From germline, CDR1 is SGDLS and CDR2 YYNGEE. The CDR3 DNA reads as TGTGCCAGCAGCGTAGAACTAGCGGGCACAGATACGCAGTATTTT. Translating it yields CASSVELAGTDTQYF.

The V and J genes are TRBV4-3 and TRBJ1-6; D is perhaps TRBD1 (5 bases). V dropped 4 bases and J dropped 5 bases, with 18 bases sitting between them. In germline, CDR1 is LGHNA, CDR2 YSLEER. The CDR3 sequence is 17 residues long. The CDR3 nucleotides are TGCGCCAGCAGCCGCGCGAGAAGACAGTTTAATAATTCACCCCTCCACTTT. This gives the protein CASSRARRQFNNSPLHF.

V usage is TRBV28 and J usage is TRBJ2-7, with 7 positions matching TRBD1. The germline gives CDR1 MDHEN, CDR2 SYDVKM. V trimming: 2 bases; J trimming: 9 bases; junction bases outside the gene matches: 7. This CDR3 comprises 13 residues. CDR3 nucleotide sequence: TGTGCCAGCAGTTTAAATGACAGGGCGGGGCAGTACTTC. Protein: CASSLNDRAGQYF. Supplemented by reference TRBV28 and TRBJ2-7, the full variable domain reads DVKVTQSSRYLVKRTGEKVFLECVQDMDHENMFWYRQDPGLGLRLIYFSYDVKMKEKGDIPEGYSVSREKKERFSLILESASTNQTSMYLCASSLNDRAGQYFGPGTRLTVT.

This clone appeared a single time. J is TRBJ2-7 and V is TRBV18; no firm D call. Germline-derived CDR1 and CDR2 are KGHSH and LQKENI. V lost 2 bases to trimming and J lost 2 bases, with 10 bases between them. The CDR3 has 14 amino acids. CDR3 coding DNA: TGTGCCAGCTCACCAAGTGGCGGTACCTACGAGCAGTACTTC. Residues: CASSPSGGTYEQYF.

This chain uses TRBV6-2 or TRBV6-3 with TRBJ2-1, with 8 positions matching TRBD2. The V gene end was trimmed by 6 bases and the J gene end by 16 bases; junction bases not matched to a gene: 17. Germline V gene data show CDR1 as MNHEY and CDR2 as SVGEGT. The length of the CDR3 is 14 residues. The CDR3 is CASSKTSAYTSHFF. The CDR3 DNA reads as TGTGCCAGCAGCAAGACTAGCGCCTACACCTCTCATTTCTTC.

This clone was seen only once. V is TRBV7-2 and J is TRBJ1-2, with a weak D call TRBD1 (6 bases). The CDR3 consists of 15 residues. Germline lookup yields CDR1 SGHTA and CDR2 FQGNSA. V was cut by 2 bases and J by 3 bases, with 13 bases left in between. Written as DNA, the CDR3 is TGTGCCAGCAGCTTACTAACAGGGTCCCACTATGGCTACACCTTC. It encodes CASSLLTGSHYGYTF. The whole variable domain, remainder taken from reference TRBV7-2 and TRBJ1-2, is GAGVSQSPSNKVTEKGKDVELRCDPISGHTALYWYRQSLGQGLEFLIYFQGNSAPDKSGLPSDRFSAERTGGSVSTLTIQRTQQEDSAVYLCASSLLTGSHYGYTFGSGTRLTVV.

This chain joins TRBV4-2 and TRBJ2-5, with 14 bases matching TRBD2. CDR1 and CDR2 from the germline V gene are LGHNA and YNFKEQ. The CDR3 is 17 residues long. Losses at the gene ends were 1 base for V and 1 base for J; bases not matched to a gene: 2. In DNA, the CDR3 is TGTGCCAGCAGCCAAGGGACTAGCGGGGGGATCCAAGAGACCCAGTACTTC. Its protein product is CASSQGTSGGIQETQYF.

This sequence joins TRBV30 and TRBJ1-5; the D is unclear. CDR1 is GTSNPN, CDR2 SVGIG, per germline (reference sequence). V was shortened by 7 bases and J by 2 bases, with 15 bases between the two germline ends. The CDR3 is 14 residues long. CDR3 sequence: CAFRMDGGNQPQHF. Written as DNA, the CDR3 is TGTGCCTTTCGTATGGACGGGGGCAATCAGCCCCAGCATTTT.

V and J are TRBV7-9 and TRBJ2-1; 12 bases match TRBD2. CDR1 is SEHNR, CDR2 FQNEAQ, per germline (reference sequence). CDR3 size: 17 residues. The V segment lost 1 base and the J segment 8 bases; nucleotides outside the gene matches: 9. This chain's CDR3 is CASSLVASSGGAYEQFF. CDR3 DNA: TGTGCCAGCAGCTTAGTGGCCTCTAGCGGGGGGGCCTATGAGCAGTTCTTC.

V and J are TRBV5-1 and TRBJ1-2; D remains unclear. CDR1 and CDR2 from the germline V gene are SGHRS and YFSETQ. This CDR3 spans 13 amino acids. The V gene lost 4 bases and the J gene lost 4 bases, with 11 bases spanning the gap. The CDR3 DNA is TGCGCCAGCAGCCCTAGCCCCTCCTATGGCTACACCTTC. It is translated as CASSPSPSYGYTF.

The chain carries TRBV6-5 and TRBJ1-1; 7 nucleotides match TRBD1. There are 13 residues in the CDR3. From germline, CDR1 is MNHEY and CDR2 SVGAGI. V lost 6 bases and J lost 0; bases outside the gene matches: 1. The CDR3, as DNA: TGTGCCAGCAGCGGGACAGTGAACACTGAAGCTTTCTTT. This codes for CASSGTVNTEAFF.

This sequence joins TRBV11-2 and TRBJ2-6; no clear D gene. Germline V gene sequence: CDR1 SGHAT, CDR2 FQNNGV. V was clipped by 1 base and J by 0 bases, with 4 bases between them. CDR3 length equals 15 residues. CDR3 loop: CASSLVASGANVLTF. The CDR3 bases are TGTGCCAGCAGCTTAGTAGCCTCTGGGGCCAACGTCCTGACTTTC.

The chain carries TRBV5-4 and TRBJ1-2; TRBD1 is a possible D gene (6 bases). The V and J ends lost 4 bases and 8 bases respectively, with 24 bases between them. The length of the CDR3 is 16 residues. Germline lookup yields CDR1 SGHNT and CDR2 YYREEE (reference sequence). CDR3 DNA sequence: TGTGCCAGCAGCATGTGGACACAGGGTTTTTCGGAGGGCTACACCTTC. It specifies CASSMWTQGFSEGYTF.

The chain joins TRBV28 to TRBJ2-3; TRBD2 matches 8 bases. J lost 6 bases, V lost 8 bases, and 25 bases had no gene match. The germline V gene has CDR1 MDHEN and CDR2 SYDVKM. The CDR3 extends over 19 amino acids. The CDR3 protein is CASPPSSTGLGRSTDTQYF. CDR3 nucleotides: TGTGCCAGCCCACCATCCTCGACGGGACTAGGAAGGTCGACGGATACGCAGTATTTT.

This chain joins TRBV4-1 and TRBJ2-1; no firm D call. The CDR3 length is 14 residues. Germline V gives CDR1 MGHRA, CDR2 YSYEKL. Trimming took off 0 bases at V and 8 bases at J, with 11 bases between the two ends. The DNA of the CDR3 is TGCGCCAGCAGCCAAGACCCACAAATGGATGAGCAGTTCTTC. Translated, it gives CASSQDPQMDEQFF.

CDR3 in DNA: TGTGCCAGTAGTATCCTAGCGGGGCGGAACGAGCAGTACTTC. This sequence encodes CASSILAGRNEQYF. The gene calls are TRBV19 and TRBJ2-7; 9 bases map to TRBD2. V shed 3 bases and J 5 bases; nucleotides not matched to a gene: 5. CDR1 is LNHDA, CDR2 SQIVND, per germline (reference sequence). CDR3 size: 14 residues. The entire variable domain, with the rest obtained from reference TRBV19 and TRBJ2-7, is as follows: DGGITQSPKYLFRKEGQNVTLSCEQNLNHDAMYWYRQDPGQGLRLIYYSQIVNDFQKGDIAEGYSVSREKKESFPLTVTSAQKNPTAFYLCASSILAGRNEQYFGPGTRLTVT.